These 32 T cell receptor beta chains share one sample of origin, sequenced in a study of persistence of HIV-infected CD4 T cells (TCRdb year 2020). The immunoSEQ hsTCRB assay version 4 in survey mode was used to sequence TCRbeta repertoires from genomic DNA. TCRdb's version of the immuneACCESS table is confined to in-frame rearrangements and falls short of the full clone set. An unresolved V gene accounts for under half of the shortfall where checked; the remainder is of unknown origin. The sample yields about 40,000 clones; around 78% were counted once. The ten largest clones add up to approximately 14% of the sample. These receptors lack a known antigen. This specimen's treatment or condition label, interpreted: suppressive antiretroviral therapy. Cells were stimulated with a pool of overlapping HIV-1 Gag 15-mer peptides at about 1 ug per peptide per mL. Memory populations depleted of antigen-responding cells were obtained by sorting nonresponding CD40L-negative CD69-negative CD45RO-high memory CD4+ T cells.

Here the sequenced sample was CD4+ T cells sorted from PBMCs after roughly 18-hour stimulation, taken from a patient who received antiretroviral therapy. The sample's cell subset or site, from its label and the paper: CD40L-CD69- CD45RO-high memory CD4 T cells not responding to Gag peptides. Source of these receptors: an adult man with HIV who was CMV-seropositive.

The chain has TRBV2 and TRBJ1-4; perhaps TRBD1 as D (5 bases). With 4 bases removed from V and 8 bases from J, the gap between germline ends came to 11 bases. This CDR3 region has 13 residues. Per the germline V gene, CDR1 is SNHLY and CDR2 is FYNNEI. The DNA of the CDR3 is TGTGCCAGCAGTGCACGGGGGAAAGAAAAACTGTTTTTT. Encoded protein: CASSARGKEKLFF.

The CDR3 DNA is TGTGCCAGCAGGGGCAGGCCCAACCAGCCCCAGCATTTT. Translation: CASRGRPNQPQHF. This rearrangement joins TRBV6-5 to TRBJ1-5; D gene ambiguous. Looked up from germline, CDR1 is MNHEY and CDR2 is SVGAGI. V lost 6 bases and J lost 7, with 13 bases in between. The CDR3 is made up of 13 amino acids.

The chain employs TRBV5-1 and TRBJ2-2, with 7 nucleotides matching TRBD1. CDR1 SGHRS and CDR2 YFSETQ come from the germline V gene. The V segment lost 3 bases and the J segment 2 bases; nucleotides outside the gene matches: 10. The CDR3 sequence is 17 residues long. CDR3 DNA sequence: TGCGCCAGCAGCTCGACCCAACAGGGGTCCAACACCGGGGAGCTGTTTTTT. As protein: CASSSTQQGSNTGELFF.

For the CDR3, the DNA is TGTGCCAGCAGGTTAAGGGTTCGGCAGAATAATTCACCCCTCCACTTT. It translates to CASRLRVRQNNSPLHF. The chain combines TRBV27 with TRBJ1-6; D unclear. The V end was cut by 6 bases, the J end by 5 bases, with 17 bases between. Looked up from germline, CDR1 is MNHEY and CDR2 is SMNVEV (reference sequence). CDR3 length: 16 residues.

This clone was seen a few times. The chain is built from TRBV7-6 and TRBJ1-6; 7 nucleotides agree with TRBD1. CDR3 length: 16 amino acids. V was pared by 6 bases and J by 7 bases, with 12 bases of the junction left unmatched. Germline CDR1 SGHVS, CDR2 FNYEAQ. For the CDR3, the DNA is TGTGCCAGCAGTTCAGTTTCAGGGGGTGGAAATTCACCCCTCCACTTT. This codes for CASSSVSGGGNSPLHF.

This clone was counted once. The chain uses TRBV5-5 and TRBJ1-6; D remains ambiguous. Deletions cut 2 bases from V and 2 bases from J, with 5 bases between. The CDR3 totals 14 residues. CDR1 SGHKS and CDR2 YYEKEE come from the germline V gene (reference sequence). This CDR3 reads CASSFGTYNSPLHF. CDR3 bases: TGTGCCAGCAGCTTCGGGACCTATAATTCACCCCTCCACTTT.

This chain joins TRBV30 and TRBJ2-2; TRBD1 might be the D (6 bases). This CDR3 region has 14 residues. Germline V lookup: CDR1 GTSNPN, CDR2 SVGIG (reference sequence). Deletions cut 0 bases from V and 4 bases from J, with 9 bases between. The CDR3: CAWSVNRATGELFF. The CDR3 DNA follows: TGTGCCTGGAGTGTAAACAGGGCCACCGGGGAGCTGTTTTTT.

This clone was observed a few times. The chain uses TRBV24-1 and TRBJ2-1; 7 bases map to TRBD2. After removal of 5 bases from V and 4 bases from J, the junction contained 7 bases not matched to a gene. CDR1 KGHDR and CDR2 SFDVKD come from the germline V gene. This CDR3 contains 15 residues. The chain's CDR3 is CATSGASGVYNEQFF. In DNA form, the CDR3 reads TGTGCCACCAGTGGAGCTAGCGGAGTGTACAATGAGCAGTTCTTC.

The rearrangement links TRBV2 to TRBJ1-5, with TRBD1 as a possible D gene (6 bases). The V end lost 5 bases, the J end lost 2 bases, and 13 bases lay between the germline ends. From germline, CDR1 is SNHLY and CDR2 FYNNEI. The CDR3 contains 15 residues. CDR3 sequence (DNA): TGTGCCAGCAGTCAAGGGGGAGCGGGCAATCAGCCCCAGCATTTT. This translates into CASSQGGAGNQPQHF.

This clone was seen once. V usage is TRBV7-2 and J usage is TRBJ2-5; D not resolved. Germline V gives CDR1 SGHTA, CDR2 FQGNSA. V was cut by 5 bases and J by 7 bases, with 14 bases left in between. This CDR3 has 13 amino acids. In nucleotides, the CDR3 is TGTGCCAGCAGCCCCCGGCAGGAAGGGACCCAGTACTTC. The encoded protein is CASSPRQEGTQYF. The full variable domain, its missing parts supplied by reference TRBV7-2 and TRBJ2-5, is GAGVSQSPSNKVTEKGKDVELRCDPISGHTALYWYRQSLGQGLEFLIYFQGNSAPDKSGLPSDRFSAERTGGSVSTLTIQRTQQEDSAVYLCASSPRQEGTQYFGPGTRLLVL.

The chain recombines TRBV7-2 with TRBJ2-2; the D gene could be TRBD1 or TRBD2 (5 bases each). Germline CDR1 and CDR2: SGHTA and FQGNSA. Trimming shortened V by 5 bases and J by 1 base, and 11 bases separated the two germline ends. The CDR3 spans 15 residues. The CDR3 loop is CASSQGTRNTGELFF. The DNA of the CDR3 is TGTGCCAGCAGCCAAGGGACGCGGAACACCGGGGAGCTGTTTTTT. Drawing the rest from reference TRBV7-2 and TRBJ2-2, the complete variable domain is GAGVSQSPSNKVTEKGKDVELRCDPISGHTALYWYRQSLGQGLEFLIYFQGNSAPDKSGLPSDRFSAERTGGSVSTLTIQRTQQEDSAVYLCASSQGTRNTGELFFGEGSRLTVL.

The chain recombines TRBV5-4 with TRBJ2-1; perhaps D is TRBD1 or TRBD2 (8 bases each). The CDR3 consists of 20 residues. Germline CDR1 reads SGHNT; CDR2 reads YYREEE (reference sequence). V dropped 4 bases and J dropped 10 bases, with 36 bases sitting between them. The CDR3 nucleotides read TGTGCCAGCAGCCGGGGGGGAGAAGGACAGGGTAGGGAGGTGGGTCGGGAGCAGTTCTTC. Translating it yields CASSRGGEGQGREVGREQFF.

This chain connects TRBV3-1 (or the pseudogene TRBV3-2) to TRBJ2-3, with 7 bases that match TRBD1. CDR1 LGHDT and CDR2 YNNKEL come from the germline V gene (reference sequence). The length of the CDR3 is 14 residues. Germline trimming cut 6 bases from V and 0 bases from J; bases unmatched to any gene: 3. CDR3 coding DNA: TGTGCCAGCAGAGGGGGCAGAAGCACAGATACGCAGTATTTT. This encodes CASRGGRSTDTQYF.

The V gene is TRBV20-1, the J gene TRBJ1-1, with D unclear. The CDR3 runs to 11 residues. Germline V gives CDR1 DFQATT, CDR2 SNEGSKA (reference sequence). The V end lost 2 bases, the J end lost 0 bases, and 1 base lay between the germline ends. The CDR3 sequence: CSARLNTEAFF. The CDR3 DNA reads TGCAGTGCTAGATTGAACACTGAAGCTTTCTTT.

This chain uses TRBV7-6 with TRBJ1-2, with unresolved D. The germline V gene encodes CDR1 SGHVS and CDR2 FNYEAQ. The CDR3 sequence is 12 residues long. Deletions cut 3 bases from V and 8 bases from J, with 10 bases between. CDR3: CASSLGGWGYTF. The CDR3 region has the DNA TGTGCCAGCAGCTTGGGAGGATGGGGCTACACCTTC.

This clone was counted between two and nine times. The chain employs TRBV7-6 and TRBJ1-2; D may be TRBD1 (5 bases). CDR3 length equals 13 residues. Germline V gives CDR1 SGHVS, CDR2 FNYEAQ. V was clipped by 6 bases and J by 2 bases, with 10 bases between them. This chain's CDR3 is CASSRQTNYGYTF. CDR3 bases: TGTGCCAGCAGTCGACAGACGAACTATGGCTACACCTTC.

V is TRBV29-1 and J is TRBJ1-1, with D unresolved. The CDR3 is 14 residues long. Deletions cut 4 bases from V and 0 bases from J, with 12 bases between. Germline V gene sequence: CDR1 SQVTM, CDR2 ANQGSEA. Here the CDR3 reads CSVVSALMNTEAFF. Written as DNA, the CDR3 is TGCAGCGTTGTTAGCGCTTTAATGAACACTGAAGCTTTCTTT. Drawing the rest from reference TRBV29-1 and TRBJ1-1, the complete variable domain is SAVISQKPSRDICQRGTSLTIQCQVDSQVTMMFWYRQQPGQSLTLIATANQGSEATYESGFVIDKFPISRPNLTFSTLTVSNMSPEDSSIYLCSVVSALMNTEAFFGQGTRLTVV.

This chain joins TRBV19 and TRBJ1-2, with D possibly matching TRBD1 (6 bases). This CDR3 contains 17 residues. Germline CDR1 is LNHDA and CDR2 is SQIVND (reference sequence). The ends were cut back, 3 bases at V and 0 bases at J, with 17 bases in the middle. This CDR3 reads CASSILMADRSNYGYTF. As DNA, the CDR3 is TGTGCCAGTAGTATCTTGATGGCGGACAGATCTAACTATGGCTACACCTTC.

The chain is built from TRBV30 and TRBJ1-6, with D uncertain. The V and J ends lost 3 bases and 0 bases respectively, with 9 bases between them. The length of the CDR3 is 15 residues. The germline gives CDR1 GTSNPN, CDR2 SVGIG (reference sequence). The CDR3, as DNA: TGTGCCTGGAGGGCTCTCAGCTCCTATAATTCACCCCTCCACTTT. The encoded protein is CAWRALSSYNSPLHF. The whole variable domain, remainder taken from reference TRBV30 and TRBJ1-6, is SQTIHQWPATLVQPVGSPLSLECTVEGTSNPNLYWYRQAAGRGLQLLFYSVGIGQISSEVPQNLSASRPQDRQFILSSKKLLLSDSGFYLCAWRALSSYNSPLHFGNGTRLTVT.

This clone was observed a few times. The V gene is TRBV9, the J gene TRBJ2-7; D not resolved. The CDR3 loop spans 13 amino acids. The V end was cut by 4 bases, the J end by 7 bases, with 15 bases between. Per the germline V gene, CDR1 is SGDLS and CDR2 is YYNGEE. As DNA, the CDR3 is TGTGCCAGCAGCTCCTCGTACCAAACAGAGCAGTACTTC. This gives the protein CASSSSYQTEQYF.

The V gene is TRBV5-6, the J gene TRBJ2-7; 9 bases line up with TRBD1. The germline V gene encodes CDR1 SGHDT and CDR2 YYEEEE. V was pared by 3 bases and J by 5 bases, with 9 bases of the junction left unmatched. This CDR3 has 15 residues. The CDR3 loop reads CASSWAGQGYDEQYF. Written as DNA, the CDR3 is TGTGCCAGCAGCTGGGCGGGACAGGGATACGACGAGCAGTACTTC.

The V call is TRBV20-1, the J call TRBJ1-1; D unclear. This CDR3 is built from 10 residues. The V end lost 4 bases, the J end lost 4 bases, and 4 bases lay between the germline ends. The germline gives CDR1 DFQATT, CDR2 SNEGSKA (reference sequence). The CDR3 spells CSAMVTEAFF. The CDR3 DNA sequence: TGCAGTGCTATGGTCACTGAAGCTTTCTTT.

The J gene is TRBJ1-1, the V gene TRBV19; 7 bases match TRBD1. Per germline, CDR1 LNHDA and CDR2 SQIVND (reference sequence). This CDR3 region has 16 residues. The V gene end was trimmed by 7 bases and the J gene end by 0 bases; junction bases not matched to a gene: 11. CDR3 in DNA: TGTGCCAGTACCGAGACAGGGAATTTTATGAACACTGAAGCTTTCTTT. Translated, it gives CASTETGNFMNTEAFF.

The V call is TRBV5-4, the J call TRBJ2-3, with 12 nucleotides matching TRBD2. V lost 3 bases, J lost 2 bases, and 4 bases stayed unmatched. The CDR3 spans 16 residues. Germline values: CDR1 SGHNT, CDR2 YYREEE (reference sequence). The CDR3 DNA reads TGTGCCAGCAGCTCCGGACTAGCGGGGTACACAGATACGCAGTATTTT. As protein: CASSSGLAGYTDTQYF.

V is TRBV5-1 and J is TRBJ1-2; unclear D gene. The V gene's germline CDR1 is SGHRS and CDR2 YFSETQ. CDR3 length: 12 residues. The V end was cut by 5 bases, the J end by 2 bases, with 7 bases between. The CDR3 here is CASRPGNYGYTF. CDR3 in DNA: TGCGCCAGCAGGCCGGGAAACTATGGCTACACCTTC.

For the CDR3, the DNA is TGTGCCAGCCGGGACAGGTTGAACACTGAAGCTTTCTTT. This sequence encodes CASRDRLNTEAFF. V gene TRBV18 combines with J gene TRBJ1-1; 8 bases align to TRBD1. Germline CDR1 is KGHSH and CDR2 is LQKENI. This CDR3 contains 13 residues. V lost 8 bases to trimming and J lost 0 bases; unmatched junction nucleotides: 2.

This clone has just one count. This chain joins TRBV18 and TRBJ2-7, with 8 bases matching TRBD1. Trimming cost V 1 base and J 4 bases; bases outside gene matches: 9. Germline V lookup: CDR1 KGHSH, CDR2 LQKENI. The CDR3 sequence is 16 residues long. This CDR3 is CASSPRVPTGGYEQYF. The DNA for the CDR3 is TGTGCCAGCTCACCACGGGTTCCAACAGGGGGGTACGAGCAGTACTTC.

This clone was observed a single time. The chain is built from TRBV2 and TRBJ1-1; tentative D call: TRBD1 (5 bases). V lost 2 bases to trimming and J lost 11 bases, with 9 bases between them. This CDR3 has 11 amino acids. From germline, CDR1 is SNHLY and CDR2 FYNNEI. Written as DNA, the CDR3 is TGTGCCAGCAGTGAAAACAGGAACGCTTTCTTT. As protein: CASSENRNAFF.

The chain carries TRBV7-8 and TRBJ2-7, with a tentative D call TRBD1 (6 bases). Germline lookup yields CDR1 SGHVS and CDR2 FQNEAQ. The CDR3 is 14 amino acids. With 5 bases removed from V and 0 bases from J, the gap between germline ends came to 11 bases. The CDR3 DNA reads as TGTGCCAGCAGCGGGCGGACAGTCTCCTACGAGCAGTACTTC. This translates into CASSGRTVSYEQYF.

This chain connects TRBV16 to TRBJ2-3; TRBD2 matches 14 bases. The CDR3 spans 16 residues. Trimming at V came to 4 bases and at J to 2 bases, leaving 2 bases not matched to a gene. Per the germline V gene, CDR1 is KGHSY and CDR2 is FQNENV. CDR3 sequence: CASSPGLAGVTDTQYF. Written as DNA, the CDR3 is TGTGCCAGCAGCCCGGGACTAGCGGGAGTCACAGATACGCAGTATTTT.

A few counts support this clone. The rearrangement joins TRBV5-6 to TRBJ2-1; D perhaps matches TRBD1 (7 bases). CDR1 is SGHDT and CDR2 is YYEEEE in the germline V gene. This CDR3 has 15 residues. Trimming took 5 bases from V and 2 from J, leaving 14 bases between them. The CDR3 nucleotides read TGTGCCAGCAGATTGCAGGGGGGCCCCTACAATGAGCAGTTCTTC. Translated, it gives CASRLQGGPYNEQFF.

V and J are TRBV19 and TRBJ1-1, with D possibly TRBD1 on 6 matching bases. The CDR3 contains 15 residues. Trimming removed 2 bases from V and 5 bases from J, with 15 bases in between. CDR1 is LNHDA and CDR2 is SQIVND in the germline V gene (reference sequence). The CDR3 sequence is CASSIPGQRRTEAFF. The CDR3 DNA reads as TGTGCCAGTAGTATACCCGGACAGCGGCGAACTGAAGCTTTCTTT.